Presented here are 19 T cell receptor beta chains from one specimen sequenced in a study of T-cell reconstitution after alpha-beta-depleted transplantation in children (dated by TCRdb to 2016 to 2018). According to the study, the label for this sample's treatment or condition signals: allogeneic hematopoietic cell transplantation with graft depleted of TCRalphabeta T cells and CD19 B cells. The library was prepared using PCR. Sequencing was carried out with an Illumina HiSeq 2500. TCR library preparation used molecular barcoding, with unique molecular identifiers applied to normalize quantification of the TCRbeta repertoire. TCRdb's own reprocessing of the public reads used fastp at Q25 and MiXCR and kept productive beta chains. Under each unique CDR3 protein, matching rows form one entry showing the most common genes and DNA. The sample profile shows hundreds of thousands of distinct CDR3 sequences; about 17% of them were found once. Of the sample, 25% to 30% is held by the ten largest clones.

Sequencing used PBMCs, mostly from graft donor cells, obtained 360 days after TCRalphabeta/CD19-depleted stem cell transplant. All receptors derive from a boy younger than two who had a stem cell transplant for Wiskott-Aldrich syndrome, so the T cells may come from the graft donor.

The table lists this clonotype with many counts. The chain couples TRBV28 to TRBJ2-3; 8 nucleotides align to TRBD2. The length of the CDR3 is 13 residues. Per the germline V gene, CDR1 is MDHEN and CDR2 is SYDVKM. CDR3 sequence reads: CAVGGGSTDTQYF. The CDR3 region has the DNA TGTGCTGTGGGCGGGGGGAGCACAGATACGCAGTATTTT.

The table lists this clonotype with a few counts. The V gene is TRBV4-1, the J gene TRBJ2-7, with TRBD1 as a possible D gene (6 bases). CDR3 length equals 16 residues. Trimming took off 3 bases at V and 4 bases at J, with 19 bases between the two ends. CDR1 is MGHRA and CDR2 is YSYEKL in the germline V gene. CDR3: CASSQGTGFGPYEQYF. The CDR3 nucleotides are TGCGCCAGCAGCCAGGGTACAGGGTTTGGGCCTTACGAGCAGTACTTC.

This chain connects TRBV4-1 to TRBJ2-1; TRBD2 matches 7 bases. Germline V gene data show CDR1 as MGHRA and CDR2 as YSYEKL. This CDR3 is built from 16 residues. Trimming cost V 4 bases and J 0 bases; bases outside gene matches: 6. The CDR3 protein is CASSRLRGDSYNEQFF. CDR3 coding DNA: TGCGCCAGCAGCCGCTTACGGGGGGACTCCTACAATGAGCAGTTCTTC.

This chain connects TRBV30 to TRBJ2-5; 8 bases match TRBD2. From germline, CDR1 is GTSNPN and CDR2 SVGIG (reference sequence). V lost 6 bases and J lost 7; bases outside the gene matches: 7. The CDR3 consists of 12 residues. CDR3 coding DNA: TGTGCCTGCGGGGGGGGCTCAGGGACCCAGTACTTC. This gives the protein CACGGGSGTQYF.

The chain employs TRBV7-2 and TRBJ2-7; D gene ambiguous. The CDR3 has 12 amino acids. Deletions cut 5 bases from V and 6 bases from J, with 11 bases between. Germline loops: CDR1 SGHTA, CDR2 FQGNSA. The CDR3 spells CASSPPLLEQYF. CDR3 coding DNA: TGTGCCAGCAGCCCGCCCCTCCTCGAGCAGTACTTC.

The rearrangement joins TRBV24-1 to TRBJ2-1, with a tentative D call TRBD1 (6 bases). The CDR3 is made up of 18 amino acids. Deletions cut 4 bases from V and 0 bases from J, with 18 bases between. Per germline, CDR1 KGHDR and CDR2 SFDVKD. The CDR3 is CATSEMRQAKSSYNEQFF. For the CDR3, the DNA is TGTGCCACCAGTGAAATGAGACAGGCCAAGAGCTCCTACAATGAGCAGTTCTTC.

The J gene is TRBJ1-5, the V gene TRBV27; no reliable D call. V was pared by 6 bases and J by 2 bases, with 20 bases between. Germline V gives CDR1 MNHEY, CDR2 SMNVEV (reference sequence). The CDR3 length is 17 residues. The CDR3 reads CASSADPFQVGNQPQHF. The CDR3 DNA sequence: TGTGCCAGCAGCGCCGACCCTTTCCAGGTCGGCAATCAGCCCCAGCATTTT.

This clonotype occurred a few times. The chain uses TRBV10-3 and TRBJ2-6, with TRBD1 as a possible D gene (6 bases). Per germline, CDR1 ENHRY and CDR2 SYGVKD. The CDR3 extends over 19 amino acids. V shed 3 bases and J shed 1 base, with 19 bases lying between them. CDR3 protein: CAISDPPRTALSGANVLTF. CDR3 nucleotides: TGTGCCATCAGTGATCCTCCCCGGACAGCCTTGTCTGGGGCCAACGTCCTGACTTTC.

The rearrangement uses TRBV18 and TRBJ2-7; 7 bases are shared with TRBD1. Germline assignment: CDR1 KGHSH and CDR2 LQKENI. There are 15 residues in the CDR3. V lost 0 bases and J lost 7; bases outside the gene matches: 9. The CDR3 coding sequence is TGTGCCAGCTCACCACCGGATAGGGGGCTGGGAGAGCAGTACTTC. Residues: CASSPPDRGLGEQYF. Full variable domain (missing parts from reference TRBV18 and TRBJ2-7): NAGVMQNPRHLVRRRGQEARLRCSPMKGHSHVYWYRQLPEEGLKFMVYLQKENIIDESGMPKERFSAEFPKEGPSILRIQQVVRGDSAAYFCASSPPDRGLGEQYFGPGTRLTVT.

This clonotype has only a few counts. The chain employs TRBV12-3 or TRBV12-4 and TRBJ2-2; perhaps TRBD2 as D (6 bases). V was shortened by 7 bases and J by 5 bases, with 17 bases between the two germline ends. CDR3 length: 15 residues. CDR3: CASTLEGVETGELFF. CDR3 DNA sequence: TGTGCCAGCACCTTGGAGGGAGTCGAGACCGGGGAGCTGTTTTTT.

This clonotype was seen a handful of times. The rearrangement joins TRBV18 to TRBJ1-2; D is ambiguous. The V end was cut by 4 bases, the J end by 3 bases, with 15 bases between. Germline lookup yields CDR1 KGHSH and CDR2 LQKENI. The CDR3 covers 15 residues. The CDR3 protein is CASSLTGRNYYGYTF. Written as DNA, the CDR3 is TGTGCCAGCTCACTGACCGGACGGAATTACTATGGCTACACCTTC.

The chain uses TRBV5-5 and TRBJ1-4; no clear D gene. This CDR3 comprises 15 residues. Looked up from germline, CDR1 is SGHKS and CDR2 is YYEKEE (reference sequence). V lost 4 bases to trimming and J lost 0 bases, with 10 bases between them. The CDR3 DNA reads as TGTGCCAGCAGCGTGGGATTTGCAACTAATGAAAAACTGTTTTTT. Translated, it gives CASSVGFATNEKLFF.

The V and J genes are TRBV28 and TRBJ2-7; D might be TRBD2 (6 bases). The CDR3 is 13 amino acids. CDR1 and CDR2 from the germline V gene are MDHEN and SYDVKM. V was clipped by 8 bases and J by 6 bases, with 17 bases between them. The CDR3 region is CASLEGRVSEQYF. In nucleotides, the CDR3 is TGTGCCAGCCTGGAGGGACGCGTCAGCGAGCAGTACTTC.

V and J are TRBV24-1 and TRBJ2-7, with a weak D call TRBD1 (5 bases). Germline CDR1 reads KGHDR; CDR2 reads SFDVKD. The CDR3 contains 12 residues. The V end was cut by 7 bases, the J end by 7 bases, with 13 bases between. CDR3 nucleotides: TGTGCCACCAGAGGGGAAACTCCTGAGCAGTACTTC. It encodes CATRGETPEQYF.

The CDR3 reads CATSDLGRTEAFF. CDR3 bases: TGTGCCACCAGTGATTTGGGGAGGACTGAAGCTTTCTTT. The rearrangement links TRBV24-1 to TRBJ1-1, with no clear D. V dropped 0 bases and J dropped 5 bases, with 6 bases sitting between them. This CDR3 has 13 amino acids. Germline loops: CDR1 KGHDR, CDR2 SFDVKD.

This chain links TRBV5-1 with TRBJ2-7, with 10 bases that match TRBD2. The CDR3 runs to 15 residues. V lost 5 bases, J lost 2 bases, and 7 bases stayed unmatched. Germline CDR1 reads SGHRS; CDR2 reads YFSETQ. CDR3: CASSVLAGATYEQYF. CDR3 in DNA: TGCGCCAGCAGTGTTCTAGCGGGAGCAACCTACGAGCAGTACTTC.

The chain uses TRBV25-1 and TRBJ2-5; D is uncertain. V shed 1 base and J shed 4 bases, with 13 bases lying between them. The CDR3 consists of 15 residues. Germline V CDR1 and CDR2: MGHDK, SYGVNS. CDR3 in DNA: TGTGCCAGCAGTGAATTGTCTAGGGATTCAGAGACCCAGTACTTC. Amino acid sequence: CASSELSRDSETQYF.

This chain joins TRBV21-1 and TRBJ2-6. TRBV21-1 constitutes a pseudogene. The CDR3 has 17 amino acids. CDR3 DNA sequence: TGTGCCAGCAGCAAACCCGCTTGGGTCTCTGGGGCCAACGTCCTGACTTTC. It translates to CASSKPAWVSGANVLTF.

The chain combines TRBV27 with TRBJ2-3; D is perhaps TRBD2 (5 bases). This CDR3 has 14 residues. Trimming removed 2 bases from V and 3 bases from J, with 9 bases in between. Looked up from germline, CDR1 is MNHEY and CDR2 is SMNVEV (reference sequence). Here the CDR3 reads CASSLGSPTDTQYF. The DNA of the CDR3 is TGTGCCAGCAGTTTAGGGAGTCCAACAGATACGCAGTATTTT.